This TCR beta chain originates from a study of T-cell memory formation after mild COVID-19. Trimming removed 6 bases at V and 0 bases at J, with 6 bases between. The CDR3 covers 12 residues. Germline V gives CDR1 SQVTM, CDR2 ANQGSEA. General study points: Day 15 to 85 contracting clones showed balanced CD4/CD8; day 15 to 37 expanders favored CD4+.

TCRdb recomputed calls from the 5' RACE reads with MiXCR, one row per CDR3 protein. Seen here are around 210,000 distinct CDR3 sequences, 9.5% observed once, and the top ten hold 3.5%. The sample holds a few counts of this clonotype. The target antigen is unknown. What was sequenced was PBMCs or a T cell subset sorted from them (not recorded which). This TCR derives from a man aged 18 to 35 who had mild COVID-19 (a few samples of this study predate the infection). Cell type and time point are not known. The chain joins TRBV29-1 to TRBJ1-3; D ambiguous. The CDR3 DNA follows: TGCAGCGTGAGATTCTCTGGAAACACCATATATTTT. Residues: CSVRFSGNTIYF. The full variable domain, its missing parts supplied by reference TRBV29-1 and TRBJ1-3, is SAVISQKPSRDICQRGTSLTIQCQVDSQVTMMFWYRQQPGQSLTLIATANQGSEATYESGFVIDKFPISRPNLTFSTLTVSNMSPEDSSIYLCSVRFSGNTIYFGEGSWLTVV.